This T cell receptor beta chain was recorded in a study of PD-L1 blockade in urothelial cancer (dated by TCRdb to the late 2010s). Describing the broader study: Therapy was started around 2014 for all patients, and atezolizumab 1,200 mg was administered intravenously every 3 weeks. About 90% of the 29 patients were males with bladder-origin urothelial cancer, and about 60% of the 29 reported a prior smoking history. Patients had an ECOG performance status of 0 or 1 and had received between 0 and 3 prior chemotherapy regimens. Blood samples were analyzed 3 weeks after the start of treatment (second dose) and 6 weeks after the start of treatment. Blood samples gave a median of 141,255 T cells and 88,000 or so unique TCRs, with a median clonality of roughly 0.081. An exploratory multi-omic analysis was conducted of the somatic, immune and clinical correlates of response to PD-L1 blockade with atezolizumab in urothelial cancer. Pretreatment tumor samples, along with matched peripheral blood serially collected before and after atezolizumab treatment, were subjected to TCR sequencing. Durable clinical benefit was defined as progression-free survival longer than 6 months, and TCR features were also tested against progression-free and overall survival. In the same patients who had TCR sequencing, pretreatment tumors also underwent whole exome sequencing and RNA sequencing. Durable clinical benefit was achieved by nine patients and was not achieved by 20 patients. Twenty-nine patients had pretreatment blood TCR-seq, roughly 25 had at least one posttreatment blood collection, and roughly 25 had tumor TCR-seq. The full study reports these points: Greater expansion of tumor-associated TCR clones in peripheral blood 3 weeks after the start of treatment was observed in patients with durable benefit (n ≈ 20, p = 0.022). Improved progression-free and overall survival was found to be associated with pretreatment peripheral blood TCR clonality below the median. Because the sample size was small (n of about 30) and many exploratory analyses were performed, the results are intended to be hypothesis-generating.

Looking up the germline V gene (reference sequence) yields CDR1 LNHDA and CDR2 SQIVND. The CDR3 spans 18 residues, from the cysteine through the phenylalanine. This entry keeps only the CDR3 DNA: 54 bases, framed from base 1. Clipping removes 7 bases from V and 0 bases from J, with 9 as the unmatched junction base count. On this clone itself: Its antigen specificity is not known. No base quality information exists; no much larger clone differs at one position.

A total of 29 patients with locally advanced or metastatic urothelial carcinoma, treated at Memorial Sloan Kettering on a trial protocol, made up the cohort. Peripheral blood mononuclear cells were collected pretreatment and during treatment, at between 1 and 8 total time points per patient. The Qiagen DNeasy Blood extraction kit was used to purify genomic DNA from total PBMCs and tumor samples. PBMCs were collected pretreatment and during treatment and were isolated and stored as previously described. Synthetic TCR analog templates were spiked into each PCR to estimate absolute template abundance from read counts. Using the immunoSEQ assay, TCRbeta CDR3 regions were amplified from genomic DNA with bias-controlled V and J gene primers. Sequencing of rearranged TCRbeta segments was performed at approximately 20X coverage. Turning to the authors' computational methods: Sequencing errors were corrected by clustering and CDR3s were annotated against IMGT to assign V, D and J genes. Downstream analyses used only productive TCRbeta rearrangements, leaving out any out-of-frame or stop-codon sequences. Clonality was calculated as one minus the Shannon entropy normalized by the log of the number of unique productive sequences. Clones differing between time points or between blood and tumor were identified by Fisher's exact test with Benjamini-Hochberg correction at adjusted p below 0.01. The table was pulled from immuneACCESS by TCRdb, which kept in-frame rearrangements only. Such tables lose some clones; where checked, under half of the loss comes from unresolved V genes, and the rest has no known cause. V, J and clone size derive from that table, while D and trimming were established from the DNA sequence. Recorded for this sample are 28,000 or so clones; around nine tenths of them occurred a single time. The ten largest clonotypes hold approximately 31% of the sample.

The source is a man aged 55-75 years with urothelial cancer. The sample consisted of PBMCs, taken around atezolizumab (anti-PD-L1) treatment. Rearrangement joined TRBV19 to TRBJ1-6; 10 central nucleotides agree with TRBD1. CDR3 region: CASTPRTGGSSYNSPLHF. The DNA sequence reads TGTGCCAGTACTCCAAGGACAGGGGGGAGCTCCTATAATTCACCCCTCCACTTT. Joined to the reference TRBV19 and TRBJ1-6 proteins, this CDR3 gives the full variable domain: DGGITQSPKYLFRKEGQNVTLSCEQNLNHDAMYWYRQDPGQGLRLIYYSQIVNDFQKGDIAEGYSVSREKKESFPLTVTSAQKNPTAFYLCASTPRTGGSSYNSPLHFGNGTRLTVT.